Sequencing of this T cell receptor beta chain was carried out in a study of tumor-infiltrating lymphocytes in primary liver carcinoma. In regard to this clonotype: The antigen remains undetermined.

Starting from approximately 0.45 ug of total RNA, TCR beta cDNA was produced with a primer in the constant region. Three nested multiplex PCR rounds, a slightly modified ARM-PCR method, built the TCR beta libraries. Rounds one and two of PCR, each of around 11 cycles, were primed with TRBV1-TRBV30 forward primers and a C-beta reverse primer. One entry per CDR3 protein results from TCRdb running MiXCR on the multiplex PCR reads. This table has 80,000 or so distinct CDR3 sequences, about 75% appearing once. Germline V lookup: CDR1 MNHEY, CDR2 SVGAGI. The CDR3 spans 14 residues. V lost 11 bases to trimming and J lost 1 base; unmatched junction nucleotides: 9. Regarding the study as a whole: Significantly larger top-250-clone fractions were found in tumors than in blood (p = 0.039).

Unsorted bulk tissue of about 20-30 mg yielded co-extracted RNA and DNA. V is TRBV6-5 and J is TRBJ1-1; 8 bases are a match to TRBD1. The TCR originated in a man in his forties with primary liver carcinoma and hepatitis B virus infection. The sample was tumor-adjacent normal liver tissue. CDR3 residues: CADSRTGSNTEAFF. CDR3 nucleotide sequence: TGTGCCGACAGCAGGACAGGGTCGAACACTGAAGCTTTCTTT.